This T cell receptor (beta chain) was obtained from a study of CD8 T cells in Susac syndrome (dated by TCRdb to the late 2010s). In terms of the full investigation: Among the Susac syndrome patients who were sequenced, clinically active disease was present in five or six and clinical remission was observed in fewer than 10. At blood withdrawal, Susac syndrome patients were either therapy-naive, taking corticosteroids (in some cases with IVIg as well), or taking IVIg alone. Whether CD8+ T cell activation and differentiation in Susac syndrome was antigen driven was tested using repertoire sequencing. The clonality of the CD8+ T cell repertoire was compared across approximately 12 healthy donors, roughly 14 Susac syndrome patients and around 16 multiple sclerosis patients.

The CDR3 numbers 12 residues from cysteine through phenylalanine. The entry retains the CDR3 DNA only, 36 bases that are in frame from base 1. As encoded in the germline V gene (reference sequence), CDR1 is LGHDT while CDR2 is YNNKEL. V and J lose 0 bases and 6 bases, and a span of 5 bases separates them. General findings and caveats noted by the study authors: Susac syndrome CD8+ repertoires showed clonal expansion, highest in CD8+ TEMRA cells and greater in clinically active than remitting patients. The TCR sequencing and HLA analysis was acknowledged to have included a relatively small number of individuals. Looking at Susac-specific public clones, the researchers identified some 16 in the total CD8+ repertoire and roughly 5 in the CD8+ TEMRA repertoire.

RNA was extracted using the RNeasy kit, and roughly 0.45 to 1 microgram was reverse transcribed with random hexamers. The immunoSEQ multiplex PCR assay, covering 54 Vbeta and 13 Jbeta segments, was used to amplify TCR beta CDR3 regions. PCR amplification bias was corrected using a synthetic template baseline for primer optimization and computational correction. The authors' analysis ran thus. Only productive sequences were kept, with reads annotated to V, D and J genes according to IMGT and analyzed in immunoSEQ Analyzer. To calculate clonality, Shannon entropy was normalized by log2 of the number of productive unique sequences and then subtracted from one. For each patient and control, public and private clones were evaluated among the 100 most prevalent clones. A clone was defined as Susac-specific if it was absent from the healthy and MS cohorts, from some 980 published viral clones and from other ImmuneACCESS disease sequences. TCRdb itself trimmed the public reads at Q25 with fastp, ran MiXCR and retained productive beta chains. Every distinct CDR3 protein forms one entry, paired with its most common genes and DNA. TCRdb's processing, not the authors', yielded these V and J calls. The table for this sample lists 150,000 to 200,000 distinct CDR3 sequences; 85% to 95% of them were counted only once. Around 0.16% of the sample goes to the ten largest clones.

Peripheral blood CD8+ and CD4+ T cells from healthy donors, Susac syndrome patients and multiple sclerosis patients were profiled using high-throughput TCR beta sequencing. The Susac syndrome patients fulfilled recently defined diagnostic criteria for either definite or probable disease. Bulk CD8+ and CD4+ T cells were purified by magnetic negative isolation, whereas CD8+ TEMRA cells were enriched by FACS. Blood was drawn into EDTA tubes, processed within 24 hours, and PBMCs were isolated by density gradient centrifugation. PBMCs intended for TCR sequencing were frozen in liquid nitrogen and were later thawed in a 37 degrees C water bath. A purity of at least 90% was achieved for sorted or isolated CD4+, CD8+ and CD8+ TEMRA cells. Points on this clonotype: What antigen it recognizes has not been identified. Base qualities are not at hand, and no much larger clone is one base apart.

The TCR comes from a human donor with Susac syndrome. Sequenced material: CD8+ T cells from PBMCs. Recombination linked TRBV3-1 to TRBJ1-2; no D gene can be assigned with confidence. The CDR3: CASSQDMDGYTF. The bases are TGTGCCAGCAGCCAAGACATGGATGGCTACACCTTC.